These T cell receptor beta chains were read from a single sample in a study of blood T cell repertoires in COVID-19. Assay: immunoSEQ multiplex PCR; the TCRdb copy retains only in-frame clones and omits some. The sample has around 61,000 clones, roughly three quarters seen once. Sequencing used peripheral blood. The receptor set was obtained from a man of 80 years or more with acute or convalescent COVID-19. CDR3s include the opening cysteine and the closing phenylalanine or tryptophan. The order of the fields is D gene, V gene, CDR3 length, clone size, J gene, CDR3 DNA, CDR3 protein. The D gene is left open where the match is weak. The size of a clone is reported for some rows only, either as once, few or many, or as a class for expanded clones.

>-|TRBV5-8|15|many|TRBJ1-3
TGTGCCAGCACCGCCGGCAGGTACTCTGGAAACACCATATATTTT
CASTAGRYSGNTIYF
>TRBD1|TRBV7-9|15|once|TRBJ2-7
TGTGCCAGCAGCTCCCCGGGGACAGGGTTGAAAGAGCAGTACTTC
CASSSPGTGLKEQYF
>-|TRBV3-1/TRBV3-2|15|-|TRBJ2-1
TGTGCCAGCAGCCAAGTACGGGGAGCCCACAATGAGCAGTTCTTC
CASSQVRGAHNEQFF
>TRBD1|TRBV11-2|15|-|TRBJ1-2
TGTGCCAGCAGCCCGGGACAGATGCCGATCTATGGCTACACCTTC
CASSPGQMPIYGYTF
>TRBD1|TRBV28|14|once|TRBJ1-5
TGTGCCAGCGGTAAACAGGGGGAAGGTCAGCCCCAGCATTTT
CASGKQGEGQPQHF
>-|TRBV5-1|13|-|TRBJ2-2
TGCGCCAGCAGCTTGGGAGTGGCCGGGGAGCTGTTTTTT
CASSLGVAGELFF
>-|TRBV2|12|once|TRBJ2-1
TGTGCCAGCAGCGTAACGGGTGTTGAGCAGTTCTTC
CASSVTGVEQFF
>-|TRBV12-1|17|-|TRBJ1-4
TGTGCCAGCAGCTCGGGACAGGGGCTTGCAACTAATGAAAAACTGTTTTTT
CASSSGQGLATNEKLFF
>-|TRBV19|14|few|TRBJ1-3
TGTGCCAGTAGTAGCTCCAGGGGTGGAAACACCATATATTTT
CASSSSRGGNTIYF
>-|TRBV18|14|once|TRBJ2-2
TGTGCCAGCTCACCGACTACCTACACCGGGGAGCTGTTTTTT
CASSPTTYTGELFF
>TRBD1|TRBV4-1|14|-|TRBJ1-4
TGCGCCACTGCCCCAGGGACAGGGTATGAAAAACTGTTTTTT
CATAPGTGYEKLFF
>TRBD2|TRBV19|18|-|TRBJ2-4
TGTGCCAGTAGTACCCGAAATCCGGGACTAAAGTATGGGAACATTCAGTACTTC
CASSTRNPGLKYGNIQYF
>-|TRBV29-1|13|-|TRBJ1-1
TGCAGCGTTGAGGAGACAGGGAACACTGAAGCTTTCTTT
CSVEETGNTEAFF
>-|TRBV21-1|15|-|TRBJ1-3
TGTGCCAGCAGCAAATCCTGGACAAATGGAAACACCATATATTTT
CASSKSWTNGNTIYF
>TRBD1|TRBV7-2|17|-|TRBJ1-2
TGTGCCAGCAGCTTAGGAGGGGATACAGGGGAGCACTATGGCTACACCTTC
CASSLGGDTGEHYGYTF
>-|TRBV3-1/TRBV3-2|13|-|TRBJ2-5
TGTGCCAGCAGCCAAGCGGGTGTGGAGACCCAGTACTTC
CASSQAGVETQYF
>-|TRBV10-3|15|few|TRBJ1-1
TGTGCCATCAGTGACCCCGGGGAGGGCTACACTGAAGCTTTCTTT
CAISDPGEGYTEAFF
>-|TRBV30|15|-|TRBJ2-7
TGTGCCTGGAGTTTGGCAGGGGAACTGAGGGTCGAGCAGTACTTC
CAWSLAGELRVEQYF
>TRBD2|TRBV6-2/TRBV6-3|17|once|TRBJ2-1
TGTGCCAGCAGTCCGCCCCGACTAGCGGGGGGGCGAAATGAGCAGTTCTTC
CASSPPRLAGGRNEQFF
>-|TRBV7-2|17|once|TRBJ1-6
TGTGCCAGCAGCCCGGGGACTTCTACTAAGGGAGGGTCACCCCTCCACTTT
CASSPGTSTKGGSPLHF
>-|TRBV18|13|-|TRBJ1-1
TGTGCCAGCTCCACTGACTGGAACACTGAAGCTTTCTTT
CASSTDWNTEAFF
>TRBD2|TRBV7-2|15|few|TRBJ2-7
TGTGCCAGCAGACTCACTAGCGGGAGTAGGTACGAGCAGTACTTC
CASRLTSGSRYEQYF
>-|TRBV18|15|once|TRBJ2-3
TGTGCCAGCTCACCACCGCCCGGGGTAGTCGATACGCAGTATTTT
CASSPPPGVVDTQYF
>-|TRBV5-5|13|-|TRBJ1-3
TGTGCCAGCAGCTCCCCTTCCCGGGACACCATATATTTT
CASSSPSRDTIYF